This T cell receptor beta chain was sequenced during a study of T-cell memory formation after mild COVID-19. TCRdb re-called the 5' RACE reads through MiXCR, storing one row per CDR3 protein. The table includes roughly 250,000 distinct CDR3 sequences, approximately 15% detected once. Between the trimmed V and J ends, which lost 6 bases and 3 bases, there was a span of 12 bases. The CDR3 sequence is 13 residues long. CDR1 MNHNY and CDR2 SVGAGI come from the germline V gene (reference sequence). Sequenced input: PBMCs or a T cell subset sorted from them (not recorded which). The receptor was isolated from a man aged 18 to 35 who had mild COVID-19 (a few samples of this study predate the infection). Cell type and time point are not known. The V call is TRBV6-6, the J call TRBJ2-7; D remains ambiguous. CDR3 sequence (DNA): TGTGCCAGCAGGCCCGGACGTGACTACGAGCAGTACTTC. Its translation is CASRPGRDYEQYF.